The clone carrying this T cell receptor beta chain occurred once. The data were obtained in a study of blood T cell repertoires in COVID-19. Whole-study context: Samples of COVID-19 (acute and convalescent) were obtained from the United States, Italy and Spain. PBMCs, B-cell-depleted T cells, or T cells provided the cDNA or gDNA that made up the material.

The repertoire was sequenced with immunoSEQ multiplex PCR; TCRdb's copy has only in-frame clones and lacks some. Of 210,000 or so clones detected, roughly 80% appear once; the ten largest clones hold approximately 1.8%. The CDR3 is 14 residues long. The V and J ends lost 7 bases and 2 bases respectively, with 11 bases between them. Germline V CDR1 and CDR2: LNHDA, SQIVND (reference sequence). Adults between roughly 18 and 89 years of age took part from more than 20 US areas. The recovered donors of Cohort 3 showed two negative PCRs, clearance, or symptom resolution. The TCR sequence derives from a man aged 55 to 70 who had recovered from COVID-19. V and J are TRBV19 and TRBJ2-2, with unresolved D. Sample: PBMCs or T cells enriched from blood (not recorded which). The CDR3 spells CASTQSSNTGELFF. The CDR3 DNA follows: TGTGCCAGTACCCAGAGTAGCAACACCGGGGAGCTGTTTTTT.